This T cell receptor beta chain was obtained from a study of T-cell reconstitution after alpha-beta-depleted transplantation in children. This clonotype has a count of ten or more. Its target is unknown. Germline V lookup: CDR1 SGHRS, CDR2 YFSETQ. This CDR3 has 18 residues. V trimming: 0 bases; J trimming: 6 bases; junction bases outside the gene matches: 12. The library targeted TCRbeta and was prepared with unique molecular identifiers. One entry per CDR3 protein results from TCRdb running MiXCR on the PCR reads. The data contain approximately 490,000 distinct CDR3 sequences, 10% to 13% of them singletons. Study-level results: Most T-cell counts and diversity one year after the transplant came from T cells that were newly produced. Reported findings indicate that, about two months after transplant, alpha-beta T cells came from several hundred expanded clones, which were derived from non-depleted graft cells. The origin of high day-60 TCRbeta diversity in some patients lay in surviving recipient T cells and thymic progenitors.

Material: PBMCs, obtained before TCRalphabeta/CD19-depleted stem cell transplant. The clonotype was recovered from a child aged 2-15 years with inherited bone marrow failure, due to receive a stem cell transplant. The chain carries TRBV5-1 and TRBJ1-6, with 7 bases aligning to TRBD1. CDR3 DNA sequence: TGCGCCAGCAGCTTGGAGGCCCCGACAGGGAAGGGTAATTCACCCCTCCACTTT. This gives the protein CASSLEAPTGKGNSPLHF.